This TCR beta chain was sequenced for a study of patients and donors after allogeneic stem cell transplantation. CDR1 is SGHTA, CDR2 FQGNSA, per germline. The trim removed 0 bases at V and 0 bases at J, leaving 5 bases unmatched. This CDR3 has 16 residues. One entry per CDR3 protein, called by TCRdb with MiXCR from the RT-PCR reads. This sample has approximately 410,000 distinct CDR3 sequences, with 16% found just once. This clonotype originated in a human donor who was either an allogeneic HSCT recipient or a stem cell or donor lymphocyte infusion donor (not recorded which). It is not recorded whose cells these are; they may come from a transplant donor. The specimen sequenced was blood, either unsorted or a sorted T cell fraction (not recorded which). V usage is TRBV7-2 and J usage is TRBJ2-7, with 7 bases matching TRBD2. The CDR3 DNA follows: TGTGCCAGCAGCTTAGCACGAGCGGGAAGCTCCTACGAGCAGTACTTC. It is translated as CASSLARAGSSYEQYF.